Following are 21 T cell receptor beta chains from one sample sequenced in a study of T cells in Graves' hyperthyroidism and ophthalmopathy. Amplification targeted TCR beta CDR3 regions from RNA transcripts. The study used the HTBI primer set for a first-round RT-PCR of the TCR CDR3. TCRdb itself ran the multiplex PCR reads through MiXCR, one entry per CDR3 protein. The data contain more than 550,000 distinct CDR3 sequences, around 16% of them seen just once; the ten biggest clones take up around 15%. Sequencing was done on a sample of blood. The source of these receptors is a man between 45 and 60 years old with Graves' hyperthyroidism.

This clonotype has only a few counts. The gene calls are TRBV28 and TRBJ2-7; perhaps D is TRBD1 or TRBD2 (5 bases each). V was pared by 5 bases and J by 1 base, with 9 bases between. The CDR3 has 13 amino acids. The V gene's germline CDR1 is MDHEN and CDR2 SYDVKM. The CDR3 loop is CASSARESYEQYF. CDR3 in DNA: TGTGCCAGCAGTGCCAGGGAGTCCTACGAGCAGTACTTC. Full variable domain (rest looked up from reference TRBV28 and TRBJ2-7): DVKVTQSSRYLVKRTGEKVFLECVQDMDHENMFWYRQDPGLGLRLIYFSYDVKMKEKGDIPEGYSVSREKKERFSLILESASTNQTSMYLCASSARESYEQYFGPGTRLTVT.

The chain couples TRBV19 to TRBJ2-1; 9 bases are shared with TRBD2. V was pared by 5 bases and J by 4 bases, with 15 bases of the junction left unmatched. The CDR3 sequence is 18 residues long. CDR1 is LNHDA and CDR2 is SQIVND in the germline V gene (reference sequence). The DNA of the CDR3 is TGTGCCAGTAGTCCCTTGAGGGCTAGCGGGGTGGGGTACAATGAGCAGTTCTTC. This sequence encodes CASSPLRASGVGYNEQFF.

This clonotype has a handful of counts. This rearrangement joins TRBV4-2 to TRBJ1-2, with D possibly matching TRBD1 (5 bases). Germline V gives CDR1 LGHNA, CDR2 YNFKEQ. Trimming removed 0 bases from V and 2 bases from J, with 13 bases in between. CDR3 length: 16 amino acids. This CDR3 reads CASSQERDHPNYGYTF. CDR3 DNA: TGTGCCAGCAGCCAAGAAAGGGACCACCCCAACTATGGCTACACCTTC.

This rearrangement joins TRBV5-1 to TRBJ2-2; 9 bases are a match to TRBD2. Per the germline V gene, CDR1 is SGHRS and CDR2 is YFSETQ. The trim removed 3 bases at V and 8 bases at J, leaving 5 bases unmatched. This CDR3 has 14 residues. CDR3 in amino acids: CASSWIAGEGELFF. In nucleotides, the CDR3 is TGCGCCAGCAGCTGGATAGCGGGAGAAGGGGAGCTGTTTTTT.

This clonotype was counted at least ten times. This chain joins TRBV2 and TRBJ2-1, with TRBD1 identical over 9 bases. The germline CDR1 and CDR2 sequences are SNHLY and FYNNEI. The CDR3 is 14 amino acids. V shed 6 bases, J shed 7 bases, and the junction held 7 bases outside the gene matches. CDR3 sequence (DNA): TGTGCCAGCAGAAGGACAGGGGTGGGTAATGAGCAGTTCTTC. This encodes CASRRTGVGNEQFF.

This clonotype was counted at least ten times. The chain links TRBV7-9 to TRBJ2-3, with a tentative D call TRBD1 (5 bases). Trimming cost V 3 bases and J 3 bases, with 13 bases left between them. The length of the CDR3 is 15 residues. The germline V gene has CDR1 SEHNR and CDR2 FQNEAQ (reference sequence). Here the CDR3 reads CASSFPGIRTDTQYF. The CDR3 DNA reads TGTGCCAGCAGCTTTCCAGGGATAAGGACAGATACGCAGTATTTT.

The chain couples TRBV20-1 to TRBJ1-4; 8 bases are shared with TRBD1. Germline CDR1 DFQATT, CDR2 SNEGSKA (reference sequence). CDR3 length equals 14 residues. V lost 6 bases, J lost 0 bases, and 3 bases stayed unmatched. The CDR3 bases are TGCAGTGCCGCGGACAGGGCAACTAATGAAAAACTGTTTTTT. Translating gives CSAADRATNEKLFF.

There are many counts of this clonotype. The V call is TRBV28, the J call TRBJ2-1; TRBD1 or TRBD2 may be the D gene (5 bases each). CDR1 and CDR2 from the germline V gene are MDHEN and SYDVKM. V shed 6 bases and J shed 10 bases, with 22 bases lying between them. The CDR3 covers 15 residues. This chain's CDR3 is CASSLPGTAIREQFF. The CDR3 nucleotides read TGTGCCAGCAGCTTACCCGGGACCGCCATAAGGGAGCAGTTCTTC.

This clonotype was observed many times. The gene calls are TRBV20-1 and TRBJ2-7; 12 nucleotides agree with TRBD2. Germline V CDR1 and CDR2: DFQATT, SNEGSKA (reference sequence). V lost 4 bases and J lost 5; bases outside the gene matches: 12. The CDR3 length is 16 residues. The CDR3 DNA is TGCAGTGCTACCTTTTGGCCTAGCGGGAGGGCCGACGAGCAGTACTTC. It encodes CSATFWPSGRADEQYF.

The gene calls are TRBV13 and TRBJ2-1, with 8 bases that match TRBD2. Germline V lookup: CDR1 PRHDT, CDR2 FYEKMQ (reference sequence). V trimming: 5 bases; J trimming: 3 bases; junction bases outside the gene matches: 3. This CDR3 spans 14 amino acids. The CDR3 is CASSPAGVYNEQFF. CDR3 coding DNA: TGTGCCAGCAGCCCAGCGGGAGTCTACAATGAGCAGTTCTTC.

At least ten counts were recorded for this clonotype. The chain has TRBV6-1 and TRBJ2-7, with TRBD2 identical over 13 bases. The germline V gene has CDR1 MNHNS and CDR2 SASEGT. V lost 3 bases, J lost 2 bases, and 10 bases stayed unmatched. This CDR3 has 18 residues. For the CDR3, the DNA is TGTGCCAGCAGTGATGAGCGGACTAGCGGGAGTTTCACCTACGAGCAGTACTTC. Its protein is CASSDERTSGSFTYEQYF.

This clonotype showed up just a few times. The rearrangement uses TRBV10-3 and TRBJ2-3, with D unclear. This CDR3 is 14 amino acids long. Germline V lookup: CDR1 ENHRY, CDR2 SYGVKD. V gave up 10 bases and J gave up 2 bases, with 16 bases separating them. The CDR3 region is CASSQDGHTDTQYF. The CDR3 coding sequence is TGTGCCAGTAGTCAGGACGGGCACACAGATACGCAGTATTTT.

The chain links TRBV7-2 to TRBJ2-5; TRBD1 matches at 8 bases. V trimming: 1 base; J trimming: 4 bases; junction bases outside the gene matches: 5. Germline V gene data show CDR1 as SGHTA and CDR2 as FQGNSA. The CDR3 consists of 15 residues. CDR3 sequence (DNA): TGTGCCAGCAGCTTAGTGGGTCAGGGGGCAGAGACCCAGTACTTC. Protein sequence: CASSLVGQGAETQYF.

The chain's CDR3 is CASWAGGPQDTQYF. DNA of the CDR3: TGTGCCAGTTGGGCGGGAGGGCCGCAAGATACGCAGTATTTT. The J gene is TRBJ2-3, the V gene TRBV11-2, with 9 bases matching TRBD2. Looked up from germline, CDR1 is SGHAT and CDR2 is FQNNGV. This CDR3 is 14 amino acids long. The V gene end was trimmed by 9 bases and the J gene end by 5 bases; junction bases not matched to a gene: 9.

This clonotype showed up many times. The V and J genes are TRBV27 and TRBJ1-1; D remains ambiguous. With 3 bases removed from V and 4 bases from J, the gap between germline ends came to 15 bases. This CDR3 spans 15 amino acids. CDR1 is MNHEY, CDR2 SMNVEV, per germline (reference sequence). The CDR3 sequence: CASSFIFPPGTEAFF. CDR3 nucleotide sequence: TGTGCCAGCAGTTTTATTTTCCCACCCGGCACTGAAGCTTTCTTT.

This clonotype was seen at least ten times. The chain joins TRBV24-1 to TRBJ1-5; 9 positions agree with TRBD1. The J segment lost 4 bases and the V segment lost 2 bases, leaving 5 bases of the junction unmatched. The CDR3 has 16 amino acids. Germline V gene data show CDR1 as KGHDR and CDR2 as SFDVKD. The CDR3 region is CATSDSGTGYNQPQHF. The CDR3 bases are TGTGCCACCAGTGATTCAGGGACAGGGTATAATCAGCCCCAGCATTTT.

The J gene is TRBJ2-3, the V gene TRBV4-3; TRBD1 agrees at 9 bases. CDR1 and CDR2 from the germline V gene are LGHNA and YSLEER. V lost 1 base and J lost 4; bases outside the gene matches: 9. The CDR3 consists of 17 residues. CDR3 protein: CASSQAGTGLYSDTQYF. The DNA for the CDR3 is TGCGCCAGCAGCCAAGCCGGGACAGGGCTGTACTCAGATACGCAGTATTTT.

This clonotype was detected ten times or more. The gene calls are TRBV10-3 and TRBJ1-1; D ambiguous. Germline lookup yields CDR1 ENHRY and CDR2 SYGVKD. V lost 2 bases and J lost 1, with 8 bases in between. The CDR3 runs to 14 residues. CDR3: CAISEMGRNTEAFF. CDR3 DNA: TGTGCCATCAGTGAGATGGGTCGGAACACTGAAGCTTTCTTT.

This clonotype was counted ten times or more. The chain links TRBV7-3 to TRBJ2-1; tentatively, D is TRBD2 (6 bases). Looked up from germline, CDR1 is SGHTA and CDR2 is FQGTGA. With 5 bases removed from V and 6 bases from J, the gap between germline ends came to 29 bases. This CDR3 contains 19 residues. The CDR3 loop is CASSQYSPFVWEATNEQFF. The CDR3 coding sequence is TGTGCCAGCAGCCAATATTCCCCTTTTGTGTGGGAGGCCACCAATGAGCAGTTCTTC.

The chain links TRBV11-2 to TRBJ1-1; D remains unclear. The CDR3 loop spans 16 amino acids. From germline, CDR1 is SGHAT and CDR2 FQNNGV. V lost 0 bases and J lost 1, with 12 bases in between. The CDR3 nucleotides are TGTGCCAGCAGCTTAGATGGGTCCTATAGGAACACTGAAGCTTTCTTT. Residues: CASSLDGSYRNTEAFF. Filled out from reference TRBV11-2 and TRBJ1-1, the complete variable domain reads EAGVAQSPRYKIIEKRQSVAFWCNPISGHATLYWYQQILGQGPKLLIQFQNNGVVDDSQLPKDRFSAERLKGVDSTLKIQPAKLEDSAVYLCASSLDGSYRNTEAFFGQGTRLTVV.

The rearrangement uses TRBV10-3 and TRBJ2-1, with D unresolved. Germline-derived CDR1 and CDR2 are ENHRY and SYGVKD. Trimming shortened V by 0 bases and J by 9 bases, and 9 bases separated the two germline ends. The CDR3 sequence is 13 residues long. The CDR3, as DNA: TGTGCCATCAGTGAGTCGATGGGGTTTGAGCAGTTCTTC. Translated: CAISESMGFEQFF.